The present T cell receptor beta chain was sequenced within a study of control samples from healthy donors and cancer patients. This CDR3 is 12 amino acids long. In germline, CDR1 is MNHEY, CDR2 SMNVEV (reference sequence). Trimming cost V 11 bases and J 6 bases; bases outside gene matches: 6. Only in-frame clones appear in the TCRdb table, and some are missing; sequencing was by immunoSEQ multiplex PCR. The profile shows 130,000 or so clones, 91% of them singletons. This TCR derives from a man younger than 35 in good health. This chain connects TRBV27 to TRBJ2-1, with 8 bases lining up with TRBD2. Sequencing used blood. The CDR3 DNA follows: TGTGCCGGAGCGGGGGCCACCAATGAGCAGTTCTTC. This sequence encodes CAGAGATNEQFF.